This paragraph reports one TCR beta chain. The V gene's germline CDR1 is SNHLY and CDR2 FYNNEI. V lost 6 bases, J lost 4 bases, and 12 bases lay in between. The CDR3 contains 14 residues. The entry originates in a study of blood T cell repertoires in COVID-19. Study-wide background: Donors in the United States, Italy and Spain gave samples during acute or convalescent COVID-19.

Sequenced by immunoSEQ multiplex PCR; TCRdb stores in-frame clones only, minus some. The sample yields more than 85,000 clones, around 84% seen once. The specimen sequenced was peripheral blood. The sequence came from a man in his 60s with acute or convalescent COVID-19. This chain uses TRBV2 with TRBJ1-4; possible D gene TRBD1, 5 bases. The CDR3 DNA reads TGTGCCAGCAGATACAGGTTTATTAATGAAAAACTGTTTTTT. Its protein product is CASRYRFINEKLFF.